Reported below is one TCR beta chain. This clone's antigen is unknown. The input lacks base qualities; no much larger clone sits a single base away. The CDR3 regions of human TCRbeta chains were analyzed by immunosequencing. The authors' analysis ran thus. Repertoire TCRs were checked for matches against a reference library of SARS-CoV-2-specific TCRs that had been generated using the MIRA antigen-specificity platform. Breadth was defined as the fraction of unique TCRs that were SARS-CoV-2-associated. Depth was defined as the fraction of total T cells that were SARS-CoV-2-associated. Using the MIRA data, each spike-specific TCR was assigned both to the spike region to which the TCR was reactive and to a CD4 or CD8 class. Log10-transformed breadth and depth values were compared by one-way ANOVA with Sidak's multiple comparisons tests. The immuneACCESS repertoire file appears here via TCRdb, limited to in-frame rearrangements. These files lack a portion of the clones; in checked studies, under half of the deficit traces to unresolved V genes, and the cause of the others is not known. V and J calls and clone size come straight from that table; D and trimming were deduced from the DNA. Within this sample are 150,000 to 170,000 clones, with 86% of them counted one time only. 4.5% to 6% of the sample is held by the ten biggest clonotypes.

This sample is drawn from a study of T cell responses to AZD1222 COVID-19 vaccine (dated by TCRdb to the early 2020s). For the study in its entirety: TCR sequencing was performed for over 230 trial participants, of whom about 200 were given two doses of AZD1222 and around 25 were given two doses of MenACWY control vaccine. Trial participants were enrolled by age into 18-55, 56-69 and 70-plus year subgroups, with about 150, 28 and 57 TCR-sequenced participants respectively.

The time point label of this sample denotes: baseline before first vaccination. What this sample's treatment or condition label stands for: meningococcal conjugate vaccine given as trial control. The vaccinee samples were drawn from two UK trials, COV001 and COV002, one of which was a single-blind randomized controlled phase 2/3 trial testing AZD1222 (ChAdOx1 nCoV-19) in healthy adults. For TCRbeta chain sequencing, PBMC samples from trial participants were taken at day 0 and at day 28 after the second dose. Findings and caveats that apply to the study as a whole: Nearly half of unique spike-specific TCRs reportedly recognized epitopes outside regions mutated in the B.1.351 and B.1.1.7 variants. In the small 56-69-year group, the increase in depth fell short of significance, most likely because of low power. The whole spike protein was spanned by vaccine-associated CD4 TCRs, and dominant responses were seen in regions 160-218 and 743-854. A significant rise in spike-specific TCR breadth and depth was observed after two AZD1222 doses relative to day 0 and relative to MenACWY recipients. Conclusions about previously exposed vaccinees were limited because only a handful of AZD1222 recipients were SARS-CoV-2 seropositive at baseline. Participants were mostly white British and included more females than males, and it was suggested by the authors that clonal diversity may have been underestimated. Because no day 14 peak-response samples were available, the repertoires could be characterized only after the peak T cell response.

This TCR was recovered from an adult in good health. Sequences were derived from peripheral blood, sampled on day 0 of MenACWY control vaccination.

The DNA sequence is given as TGTGCCAGCAGTTTTCCTTCAGTATTGAACACTGAAGCTTTCTTT. Its protein product is CASSFPSVLNTEAFF. The rearranged segments are TRBV28 and TRBJ1-1; no D segment can be confidently identified. V loses 3 bases, J loses 0 bases, and the germline ends lie 11 bases apart. From the cysteine up to the phenylalanine, the CDR3 has a length of 15 residues. Here the CDR3 DNA is all that survives: 45 bases in frame from base 1. Per the germline V gene, MDHEN is the CDR1 and SYDVKM is the CDR2.